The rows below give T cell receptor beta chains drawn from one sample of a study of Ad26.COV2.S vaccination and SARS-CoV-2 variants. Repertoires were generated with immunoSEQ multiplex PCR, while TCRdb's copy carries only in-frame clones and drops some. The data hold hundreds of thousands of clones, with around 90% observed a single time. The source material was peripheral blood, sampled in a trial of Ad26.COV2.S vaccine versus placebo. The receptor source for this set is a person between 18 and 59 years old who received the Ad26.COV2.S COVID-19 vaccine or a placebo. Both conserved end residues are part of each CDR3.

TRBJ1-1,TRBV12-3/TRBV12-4,CASTAGGTEAFF
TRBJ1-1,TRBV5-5,CASSPLRENTEAFF
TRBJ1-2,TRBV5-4,CASSSPTGQGGGYTF
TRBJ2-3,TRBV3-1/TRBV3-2,CASSLTSGSTDTQYF
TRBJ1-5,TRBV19,CASEDGSRNQPQHF
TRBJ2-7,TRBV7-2,CASSPRGALDEQYF
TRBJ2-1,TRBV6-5,CASSPGTSGPNEQFF
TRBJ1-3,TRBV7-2,CASSPRQVGVSGNTIYF
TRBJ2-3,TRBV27,CASSLAGGYTDTQYF
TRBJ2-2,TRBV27,CASSLSPTVPGNTGELFF
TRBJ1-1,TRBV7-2,CASEAGTGTTEAFF
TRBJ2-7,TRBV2,CASSRGALGEQYF
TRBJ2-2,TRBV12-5,CASGLVLETNTGELFF
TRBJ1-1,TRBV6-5,CASRQHGGSEAFF
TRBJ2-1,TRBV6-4,CASSDEAGSYNEQFF
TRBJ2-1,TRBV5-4,CASSSGAGGFNNEQFF
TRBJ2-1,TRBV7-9,CASSSHHLAGGSYNEQFF
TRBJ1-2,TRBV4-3,CASSQDRRNYGYTF
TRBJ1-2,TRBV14,CASSQGGSPYGYTF
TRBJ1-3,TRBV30,CAWSVLIGFGGNTIYF
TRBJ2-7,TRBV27,CASSLTGNEQYF
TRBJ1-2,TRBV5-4,CASSLHYSQNYGYTF
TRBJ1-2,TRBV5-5,CASSLAVGPNYGYTF
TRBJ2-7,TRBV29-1,CSVEASYEQYF
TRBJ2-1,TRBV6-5,CASIRSANEQFF
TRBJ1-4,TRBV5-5,CASSRQGTNEKLFF
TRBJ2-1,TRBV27,CAVRREGYNEQFF
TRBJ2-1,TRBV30,CAWSPAPRGEQFF
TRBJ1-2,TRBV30,CACAHTGSYGYTF
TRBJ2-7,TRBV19,CASSISWTSTYEQYF
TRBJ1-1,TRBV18,CASSNRGSEAFF
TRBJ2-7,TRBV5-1,CASSIYGELGEQYF
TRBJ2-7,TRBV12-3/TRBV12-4,CASSPTAIYEQYF
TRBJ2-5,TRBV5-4,CASSLLSQETQYF
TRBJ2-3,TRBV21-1,CASSKAGGRDRLPDTQYF